These 5 T cell receptor beta chains originate from one sample sequenced in a study of T cell responses to AZD1222 COVID-19 vaccine. TCRdb keeps only in-frame clones here, not all; method: immunoSEQ multiplex PCR. The sample lists about 130,000 clones, approximately 89% occurring once. The sequenced sample was peripheral blood, obtained 28 days after the second AZD1222 dose. The receptor source for this set is an adult who received the AZD1222 COVID-19 vaccine.

The V gene is TRBV23-1, the J gene TRBJ2-7, with D maybe TRBD1 (6 bases). TRBV23-1 is an ORF for which the function is uncertain. V gave up 0 bases and J gave up 2 bases, with 14 bases separating them. This CDR3 region has 16 residues. CDR3 DNA sequence: TGCGCCAGCAGTCAATCCGGGCCAGGGGCCACCTACGAGCAGTACTTC. Protein: CASSQSGPGATYEQYF.

This rearrangement joins TRBV6-6 to TRBJ2-6, with no clear D. The germline V gene encodes CDR1 MNHNY and CDR2 SVGAGI (reference sequence). The V gene lost 7 bases and the J gene lost 2 bases, with 9 bases spanning the gap. This CDR3 has 14 amino acids. DNA of the CDR3: TGTGCCAGCAAAGACCCAACTGGGGCCAACGTCCTGACTTTC. Translating it yields CASKDPTGANVLTF.

The chain employs TRBV7-9 and TRBJ1-4; D not resolved. The CDR3 consists of 15 residues. V lost 1 base, J lost 7 bases, and 13 bases lay in between. Germline assignment: CDR1 SEHNR and CDR2 FQNEAQ (reference sequence). The CDR3 DNA sequence: TGTGCCAGCAGCTTAGATAACAGTCAAAGTGAAAAACTGTTTTTT. It encodes CASSLDNSQSEKLFF. Combining the CDR3 with reference TRBV7-9 and TRBJ1-4 gives the whole variable domain DTGVSQNPRHKITKRGQNVTFRCDPISEHNRLYWYRQTLGQGPEFLTYFQNEAQLEKSRLLSDRFSAERPKGSFSTLEIQRTEQGDSAMYLCASSLDNSQSEKLFFGSGTQLSVL.

The chain links TRBV6-5 to TRBJ2-2, with D tentatively TRBD1 (5 bases). The CDR3 is made up of 15 amino acids. The V end lost 7 bases, the J end lost 0 bases, and 12 bases lay between the germline ends. Per germline, CDR1 MNHEY and CDR2 SVGAGI. The CDR3 sequence is CASKGPRANTGELFF. Written as DNA, the CDR3 is TGTGCCAGCAAGGGCCCCAGGGCGAACACCGGGGAGCTGTTTTTT.

V usage is TRBV4-2 and J usage is TRBJ1-4; 8 bases map to TRBD1. After removal of 2 bases from V and 3 bases from J, the junction contained 23 bases not matched to a gene. This CDR3 comprises 22 residues. CDR1 is LGHNA, CDR2 YNFKEQ, per germline. CDR3 DNA: TGTGCCAGCAGCCAATGGCCGCAGGGGGCGCGAGGGGTTCCGAGGGCTAATGAAAAACTGTTTTTT. The encoded protein is CASSQWPQGARGVPRANEKLFF.